Reported below is one TCR beta chain. The data derive from a study of T cell responses to AZD1222 COVID-19 vaccine. The assay was immunoSEQ multiplex PCR, and TCRdb's table has in-frame clones only and misses some. The sample yields tens of thousands of clones, about 90% seen once. Germline V gene lookup returns CDR1 GTSNPN and CDR2 SVGIG (reference sequence). V dropped 0 bases and J dropped 2 bases, with 10 bases sitting between them. The CDR3 is made up of 14 amino acids. The chain employs TRBV30 and TRBJ1-2; maybe TRBD1 (5 bases). This specimen consisted of peripheral blood, obtained on day 0 of AZD1222 vaccination. The sequence came from an adult in good health. This chain's CDR3 is CAWSVRGGNYGYTF. The CDR3 DNA reads TGTGCCTGGAGTGTACGGGGGGGGAACTATGGCTACACCTTC.